This T cell receptor beta chain came from a study of blood T cell repertoires in COVID-19. Across the study: From the United States, Italy and Spain came samples of acute and convalescent COVID-19. The cDNA or gDNA used as material had been derived from T cells, B-cell-depleted T cells, or PBMCs.

The CDR3 has 13 residues. CDR1 SQVTM and CDR2 ANQGSEA come from the germline V gene. V lost 3 bases and J 1 base, leaving 9 bases between the germline ends. Original methodology: Quantification of nucleated cells was approximated via reference gene primer amplification. The protocol was immunoSEQ multiplex PCR, while the TCRdb copy is restricted to in-frame clones and leaves out a portion. The V and J calls and clone size were taken over from that table, and D and trimming were inferred from the DNA. Found here are some 150,000 clones, 70% to 90% of them singletons; the top ten hold around 3.3%. The gene calls are TRBV29-1 and TRBJ1-1; D gene unclear. The receptor was derived from a man in his 70s with acute or convalescent COVID-19. The sequenced material came from peripheral blood. The CDR3 loop reads CSVEIQANTEAFF. The CDR3 nucleotides are TGCAGCGTTGAGATCCAGGCGAACACTGAAGCTTTCTTT.